Below are 10 T cell receptor beta chains sequenced from a single sample in a study of T cells in localized non-small cell lung cancer. This table comes from immunoSEQ multiplex PCR, and its TCRdb copy is limited to in-frame clones, with some not included. This sample has roughly 23,000 clones, with about 90% found just once. The source was peripheral blood, collected before any cancer treatment. All receptors come from a male donor aged 60 or older with stage I squamous cell lung carcinoma.

In the case of this clone: The sample carries other DNA sequences with the same CDR3. This chain links TRBV25-1 with TRBJ2-5; 10 bases align to TRBD1. J was trimmed by 5 bases and V by 4 bases; bases with no gene match: 7. Germline CDR1 is MGHDK and CDR2 is SYGVNS. CDR3 length: 15 residues. DNA for the CDR3: TGTGCCAGCAGTGTGGGACAGGGGTTTTTGGAGACCCAGTACTTC. This sequence encodes CASSVGQGFLETQYF.

The V call is TRBV30, the J call TRBJ2-2; a possible D gene is TRBD1 (6 bases). The CDR3 is 13 residues long. From germline, CDR1 is GTSNPN and CDR2 SVGIG (reference sequence). V was trimmed by 8 bases and J by 2 bases, leaving 12 bases between them. The CDR3 sequence is CARGQTNTGELFF. The CDR3 coding sequence is TGTGCCAGAGGACAGACAAACACCGGGGAGCTGTTTTTT.

The CDR3 sequence: CAWDRPLIGDYGYTF. The CDR3 coding sequence is TGTGCCTGGGATCGACCACTTATAGGGGACTATGGCTACACCTTC. This chain uses TRBV30 with TRBJ1-2; TRBD1 is a possible D gene (5 bases). The CDR3 runs 15 residues. Germline CDR1 and CDR2: GTSNPN and SVGIG (reference sequence). V shed 5 bases and J shed 3 bases, with 19 bases lying between them.

This clone was recorded only once. The chain links TRBV18 to TRBJ1-6, with D tentatively TRBD1 (6 bases). The V gene lost 2 bases and the J gene lost 6 bases, with 8 bases spanning the gap. Germline V CDR1 and CDR2: KGHSH, LQKENI. There are 14 residues in the CDR3. CDR3 DNA: TGTGCCAGCTCACCAGACAGGCTTAATTCACCCCTCCACTTT. Translated, it gives CASSPDRLNSPLHF.

V and J are TRBV21-1 and TRBJ2-1. TRBV21-1 is a pseudogene. CDR3 length equals 17 residues. The chain's CDR3 is CASSKVGPCFYYNEQFF. CDR3 DNA: TGTGCCAGCAGCAAAGTTGGACCGTGTTTTTACTACAATGAGCAGTTCTTC.

The chain uses TRBV10-2 and TRBJ2-5; 13 bases map to TRBD2. Germline assignment: CDR1 WSHSY and CDR2 SAAADI. V was pared by 5 bases and J by 5 bases, with 8 bases of the junction left unmatched. The CDR3 sequence is 16 residues long. CDR3 sequence: CASSRTSGGPGETQYF. The CDR3 nucleotides are TGCGCCAGCAGTAGGACTAGCGGGGGCCCCGGGGAGACCCAGTACTTC.

The V and J genes are TRBV7-9 and TRBJ2-3; D is undetermined. Trimming pared 4 bases from V and 6 bases from J, leaving 8 bases between. There are 12 residues in the CDR3. Germline loops: CDR1 SEHNR, CDR2 FQNEAQ (reference sequence). CDR3: CASSWAGDTQYF. The CDR3 DNA sequence: TGTGCCAGCAGCTGGGCCGGGGATACGCAGTATTTT.

The chain employs TRBV5-6 and TRBJ1-1; D ambiguous. Deletions cut 4 bases from V and 10 bases from J, with 14 bases between. From germline, CDR1 is SGHDT and CDR2 YYEEEE. The CDR3 has 12 residues. CDR3: CASSITGVGAFF. The CDR3 DNA follows: TGTGCCAGCAGCATTACTGGCGTGGGAGCTTTCTTT.

The chain uses TRBV5-6 and TRBJ1-6, with D maybe TRBD1 (6 bases). The germline CDR1 and CDR2 sequences are SGHDT and YYEEEE. The CDR3 spans 15 residues. Trimming pared 5 bases from V and 8 bases from J, leaving 17 bases between. The CDR3 is CASRWANRVDSPLHF. As DNA, the CDR3 is TGTGCCAGCAGGTGGGCCAACAGGGTTGATTCACCCCTCCACTTT.

In its sample, this clone was seen once. The J gene is TRBJ1-1, the V gene TRBV19; no reliable D call. Per germline, CDR1 LNHDA and CDR2 SQIVND (reference sequence). V gave up 6 bases and J gave up 1 base, with 18 bases separating them. This CDR3 is built from 16 residues. This CDR3 reads CASSPSLSQQNTEAFF. DNA for the CDR3: TGTGCCAGTAGCCCCTCTCTCAGCCAACAGAACACTGAAGCTTTCTTT.